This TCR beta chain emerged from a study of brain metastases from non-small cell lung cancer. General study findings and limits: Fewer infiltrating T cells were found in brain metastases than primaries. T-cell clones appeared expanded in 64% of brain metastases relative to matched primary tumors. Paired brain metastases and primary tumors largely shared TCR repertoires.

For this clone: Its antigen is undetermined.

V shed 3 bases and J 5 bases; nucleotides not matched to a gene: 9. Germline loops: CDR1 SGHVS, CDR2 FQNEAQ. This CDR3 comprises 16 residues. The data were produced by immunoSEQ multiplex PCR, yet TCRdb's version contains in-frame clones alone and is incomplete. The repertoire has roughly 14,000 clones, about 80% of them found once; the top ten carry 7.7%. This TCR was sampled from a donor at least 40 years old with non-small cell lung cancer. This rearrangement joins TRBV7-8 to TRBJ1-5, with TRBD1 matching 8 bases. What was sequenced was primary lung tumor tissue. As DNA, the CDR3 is TGTGCCAGCAGCTTCGGGGGGGACAGGCGTTATCAGCCCCAGCATTTT. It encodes CASSFGGDRRYQPQHF. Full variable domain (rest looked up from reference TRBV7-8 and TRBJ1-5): GAGVSQSPRYKVAKRGQDVALRCDPISGHVSLFWYQQALGQGPEFLTYFQNEAQLDKSGLPSDRFFAERPEGSVSTLKIQRTQQEDSAVYLCASSFGGDRRYQPQHFGDGTRLSIL.